The clone carrying this TCR beta chain showed up many times. The antigen is not known. Germline CDR1 LNHDA, CDR2 SQIVND (reference sequence). J gave up 1 base and V 4 bases, and 13 bases lay outside the gene matches. This CDR3 contains 18 residues. Genomic DNA constituted the template upon which TCR beta VDJ and CDR3 profiling was performed. One entry per CDR3 protein, called by TCRdb with MiXCR from the reads. The sample includes around 430,000 distinct CDR3 sequences, around 33% of them seen just once. The data are from a study of CD8+CD57+ T cells in acquired aplastic anemia. Overall study context: Average DNA yield from sorted CD4+ and CD8+ cells was about 3 ug. Study findings and constraints: The CD8+ Simpson's diversity of patients and controls was not significantly different.

The patients chosen for sequencing had shown expansion of CD8+CD57+ cells (detected by flow cytometry). The blood sampling took place in patients who had so far received no therapy. The TCR sequence derives from a human donor with aplastic anemia. Sequences were obtained from sorted CD4+, CD8+, or CD8+CD57+ T cells (not recorded which) from PBMCs. The chain combines TRBV19 with TRBJ1-5; 7 nucleotides align to TRBD1. The CDR3, as DNA: TGTGCCAGTAGTAATGGGATGGGCCGCAGGGGGAGCAATCAGCCCCAGCATTTT. It encodes CASSNGMGRRGSNQPQHF.